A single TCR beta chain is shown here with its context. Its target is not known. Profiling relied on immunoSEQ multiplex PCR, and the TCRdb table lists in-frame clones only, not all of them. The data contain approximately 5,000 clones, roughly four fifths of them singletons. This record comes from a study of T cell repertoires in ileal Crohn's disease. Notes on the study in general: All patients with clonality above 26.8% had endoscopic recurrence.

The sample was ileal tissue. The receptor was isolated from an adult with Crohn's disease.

The CDR3 nucleotides are TGTGCTAGTGGGAGGGACTACGGGACAGATACGCAGTATTTT. As protein: CASGRDYGTDTQYF. The chain employs TRBV12-5 and TRBJ2-3, with TRBD2 identical over 7 bases. The CDR3 runs 14 residues. Per germline, CDR1 LGHNT and CDR2 FRNRAP. V lost 6 bases and J lost 3; bases outside the gene matches: 6. Filled out from reference TRBV12-5 and TRBJ2-3, the complete variable domain reads DARVTQTPRHKVTEMGQEVTMRCQPILGHNTVFWYRQTMMQGLELLAYFRNRAPLDDSGMPKDRFSAEMPDATLATLKIQPSEPRDSAVYFCASGRDYGTDTQYFGPGTRLTVL.